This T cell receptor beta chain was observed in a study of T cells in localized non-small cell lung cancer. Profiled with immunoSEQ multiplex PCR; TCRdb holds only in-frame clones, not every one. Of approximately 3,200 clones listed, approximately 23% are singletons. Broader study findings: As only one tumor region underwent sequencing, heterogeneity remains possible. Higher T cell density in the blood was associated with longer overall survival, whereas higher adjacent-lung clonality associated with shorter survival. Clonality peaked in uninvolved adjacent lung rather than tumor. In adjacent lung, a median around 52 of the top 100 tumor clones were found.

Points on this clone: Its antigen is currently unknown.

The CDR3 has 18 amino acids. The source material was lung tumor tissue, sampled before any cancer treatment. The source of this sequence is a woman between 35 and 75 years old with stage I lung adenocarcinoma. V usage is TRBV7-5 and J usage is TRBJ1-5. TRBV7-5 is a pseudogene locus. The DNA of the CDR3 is TGTGCCAGCCCCGGTGGTCGAAAAAGTTTGGGTCAAAGTCAGCCCCAGCATTTT. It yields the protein CASPGGRKSLGQSQPQHF.